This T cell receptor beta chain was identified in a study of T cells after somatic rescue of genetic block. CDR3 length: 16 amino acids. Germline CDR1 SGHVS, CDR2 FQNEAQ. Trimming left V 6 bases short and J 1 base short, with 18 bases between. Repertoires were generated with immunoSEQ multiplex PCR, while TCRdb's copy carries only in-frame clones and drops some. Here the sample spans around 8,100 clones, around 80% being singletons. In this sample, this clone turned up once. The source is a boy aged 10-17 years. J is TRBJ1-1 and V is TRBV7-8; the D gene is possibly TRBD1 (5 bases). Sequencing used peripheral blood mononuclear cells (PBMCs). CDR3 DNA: TGTGCCAGCAGTTCCTTAGGGGCTGGCTCGAACACTGAAGCTTTCTTT. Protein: CASSSLGAGSNTEAFF. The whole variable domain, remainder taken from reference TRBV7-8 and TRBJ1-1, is GAGVSQSPRYKVAKRGQDVALRCDPISGHVSLFWYQQALGQGPEFLTYFQNEAQLDKSGLPSDRFFAERPEGSVSTLKIQRTQQEDSAVYLCASSSLGAGSNTEAFFGQGTRLTVV.